This T cell receptor (beta chain) was identified during a study of post-analysis software for immune sequencing data. Study-wide findings and caveats: About 5 TRBV segments were more frequent in patients than controls; TRBV5-6, TRBV5-1 and TRBV20-1 belonged to this group.

The V gene lost 5 bases and the J gene lost 7 bases, with 12 bases spanning the gap. The CDR3 loop spans 13 amino acids. To note about this clonotype: Its target is not known.

Incorporated into the TCR beta cDNA libraries were unique molecular identifiers, which served to reduce PCR and sequencing biases. TCRdb itself ran the PCR reads through MiXCR, one entry per CDR3 protein. The data hold roughly 700,000 distinct CDR3 sequences, with 25% to 30% observed a single time. This sequence originates from a girl aged 10 to 17 with multiple sclerosis. The chain carries TRBV12-3 or TRBV12-4 and TRBJ2-1; D might be TRBD1 or TRBD2, each matching 7 bases. Sequenced sample: blood. CDR3 region: CASSSGTANEQFF. The CDR3, as DNA: TGTGCCAGCAGTAGCGGGACAGCGAATGAGCAGTTCTTC.